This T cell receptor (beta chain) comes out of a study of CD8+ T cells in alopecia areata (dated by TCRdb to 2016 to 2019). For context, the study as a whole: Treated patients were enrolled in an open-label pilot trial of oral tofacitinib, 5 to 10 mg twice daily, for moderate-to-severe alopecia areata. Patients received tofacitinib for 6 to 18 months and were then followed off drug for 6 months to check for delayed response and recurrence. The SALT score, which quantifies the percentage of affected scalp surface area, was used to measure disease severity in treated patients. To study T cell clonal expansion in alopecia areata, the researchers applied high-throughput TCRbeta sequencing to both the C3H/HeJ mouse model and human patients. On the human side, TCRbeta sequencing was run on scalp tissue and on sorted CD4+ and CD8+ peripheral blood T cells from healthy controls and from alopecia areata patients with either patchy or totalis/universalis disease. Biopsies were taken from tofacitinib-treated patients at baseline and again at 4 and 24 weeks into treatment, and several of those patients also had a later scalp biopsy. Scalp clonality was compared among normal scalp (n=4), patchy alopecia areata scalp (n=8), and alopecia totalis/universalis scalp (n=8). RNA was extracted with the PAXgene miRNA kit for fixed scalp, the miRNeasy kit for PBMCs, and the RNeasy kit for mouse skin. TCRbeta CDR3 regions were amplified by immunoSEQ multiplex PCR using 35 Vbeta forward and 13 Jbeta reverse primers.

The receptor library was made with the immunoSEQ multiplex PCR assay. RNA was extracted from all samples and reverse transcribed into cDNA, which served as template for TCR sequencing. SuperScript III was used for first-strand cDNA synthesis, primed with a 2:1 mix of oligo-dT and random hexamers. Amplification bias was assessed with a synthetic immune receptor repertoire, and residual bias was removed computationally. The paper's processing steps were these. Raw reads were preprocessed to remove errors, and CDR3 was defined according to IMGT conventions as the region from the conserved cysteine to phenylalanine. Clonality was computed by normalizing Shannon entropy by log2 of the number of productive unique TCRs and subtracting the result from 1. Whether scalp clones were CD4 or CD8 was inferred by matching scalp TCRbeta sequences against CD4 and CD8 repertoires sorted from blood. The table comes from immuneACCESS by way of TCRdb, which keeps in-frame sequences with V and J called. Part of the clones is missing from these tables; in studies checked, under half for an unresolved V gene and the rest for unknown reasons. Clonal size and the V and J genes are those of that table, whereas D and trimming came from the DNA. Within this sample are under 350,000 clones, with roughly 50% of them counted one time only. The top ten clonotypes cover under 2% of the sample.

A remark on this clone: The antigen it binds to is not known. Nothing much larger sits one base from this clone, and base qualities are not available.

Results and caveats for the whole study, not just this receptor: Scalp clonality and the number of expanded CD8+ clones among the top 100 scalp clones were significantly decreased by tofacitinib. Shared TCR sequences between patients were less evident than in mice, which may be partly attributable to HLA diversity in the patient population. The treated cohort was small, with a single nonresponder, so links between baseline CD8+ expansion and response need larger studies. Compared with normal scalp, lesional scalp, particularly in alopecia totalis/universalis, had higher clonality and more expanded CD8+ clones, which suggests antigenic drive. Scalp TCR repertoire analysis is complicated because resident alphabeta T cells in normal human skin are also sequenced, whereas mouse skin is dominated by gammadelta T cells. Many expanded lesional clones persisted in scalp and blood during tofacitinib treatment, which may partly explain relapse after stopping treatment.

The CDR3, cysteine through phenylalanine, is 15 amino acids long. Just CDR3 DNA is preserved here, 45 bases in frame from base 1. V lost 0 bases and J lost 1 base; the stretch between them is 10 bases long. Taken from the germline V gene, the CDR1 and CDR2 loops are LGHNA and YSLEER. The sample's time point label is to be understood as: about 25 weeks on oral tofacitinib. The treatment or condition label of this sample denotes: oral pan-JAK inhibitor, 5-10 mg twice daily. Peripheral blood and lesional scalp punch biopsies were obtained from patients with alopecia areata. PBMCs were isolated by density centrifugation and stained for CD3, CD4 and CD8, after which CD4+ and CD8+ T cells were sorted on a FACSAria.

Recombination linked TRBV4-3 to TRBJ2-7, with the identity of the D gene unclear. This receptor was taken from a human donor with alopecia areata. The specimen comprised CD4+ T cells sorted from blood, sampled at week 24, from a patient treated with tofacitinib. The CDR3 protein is CASSQDISLSYEQYF. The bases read TGCGCCAGCAGCCAAGACATCTCTCTTTCCTACGAGCAGTACTTC.